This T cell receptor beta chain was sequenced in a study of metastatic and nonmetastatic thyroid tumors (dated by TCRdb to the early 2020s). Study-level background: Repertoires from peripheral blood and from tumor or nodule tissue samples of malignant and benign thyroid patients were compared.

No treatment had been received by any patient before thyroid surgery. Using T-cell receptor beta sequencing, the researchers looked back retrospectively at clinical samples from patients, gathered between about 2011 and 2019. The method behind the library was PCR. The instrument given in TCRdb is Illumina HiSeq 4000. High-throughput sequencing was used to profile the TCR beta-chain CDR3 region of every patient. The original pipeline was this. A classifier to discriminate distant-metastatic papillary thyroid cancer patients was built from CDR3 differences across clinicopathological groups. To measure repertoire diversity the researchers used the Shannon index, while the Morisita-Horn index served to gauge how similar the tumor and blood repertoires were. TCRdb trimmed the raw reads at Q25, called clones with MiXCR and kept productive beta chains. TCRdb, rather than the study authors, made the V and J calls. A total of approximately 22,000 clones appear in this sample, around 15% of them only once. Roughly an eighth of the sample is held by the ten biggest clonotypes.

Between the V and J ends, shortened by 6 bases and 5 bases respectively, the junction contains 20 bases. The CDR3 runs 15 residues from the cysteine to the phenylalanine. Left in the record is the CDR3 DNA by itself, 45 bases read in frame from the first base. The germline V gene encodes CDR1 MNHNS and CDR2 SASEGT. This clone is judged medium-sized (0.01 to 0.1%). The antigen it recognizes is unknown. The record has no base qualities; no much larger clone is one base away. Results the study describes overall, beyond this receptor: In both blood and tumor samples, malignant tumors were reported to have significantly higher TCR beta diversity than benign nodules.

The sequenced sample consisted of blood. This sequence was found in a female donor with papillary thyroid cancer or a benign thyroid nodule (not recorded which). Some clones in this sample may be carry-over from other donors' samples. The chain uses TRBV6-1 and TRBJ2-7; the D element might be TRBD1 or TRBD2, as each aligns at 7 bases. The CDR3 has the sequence CASSPREGASDEQYF. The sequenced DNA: TGTGCCAGCAGCCCCAGGGAGGGGGCCAGCGACGAGCAGTACTTC.